Presented here are 27 T cell receptor beta chains from one specimen sequenced in a study of response to subunit inactivated influenza vaccine. TCRdb itself ran the RT-PCR reads through MiXCR, one entry per CDR3 protein. The table has some 190,000 distinct CDR3 sequences, approximately 15% seen once. Material: CD8+ T cells sorted from PBMCs, obtained around 5 days after vaccination. These TCRs come from a man aged 50 to 60 who received an inactivated influenza vaccine.

The V gene is TRBV6-2 or TRBV6-3, the J gene TRBJ2-3; 11 positions agree with TRBD2. The V and J ends lost 4 bases and 5 bases, in that order; junction bases with no gene match: 11. There are 17 residues in the CDR3. Germline loops: CDR1 MNHEY, CDR2 SVGEGT. The CDR3 loop reads CASSFPLAGGRKDTQYF. CDR3 nucleotide sequence: TGTGCCAGCAGTTTCCCCTTAGCGGGGGGGCGCAAAGATACGCAGTATTTT.

This chain uses TRBV20-1 with TRBJ2-1; D tentatively reads TRBD1 or TRBD2 (5 bases each). CDR1 and CDR2 from the germline V gene are DFQATT and SNEGSKA (reference sequence). Trimming took 0 bases from V and 8 from J, leaving 5 bases between them. The CDR3 contains 11 residues. DNA of the CDR3: TGCAGTGCTAGAGAGGGACATGAGCAGTTCTTC. This translates into CSAREGHEQFF.

This clonotype was recorded many times. The rearrangement uses TRBV12-3 or TRBV12-4 and TRBJ2-3; D is ambiguous. The CDR3 is 13 residues long. V lost 5 bases to trimming and J lost 0 bases, with 6 bases between them. CDR3: CASSPTSTDTQYF. DNA for the CDR3: TGTGCCAGCAGTCCGACTAGCACAGATACGCAGTATTTT.

This clonotype was recorded at least ten times. This chain links TRBV29-1 with TRBJ2-7; 10 bases map to TRBD1. The germline gives CDR1 SQVTM, CDR2 ANQGSEA. The CDR3 totals 13 residues. Trimming removed 6 bases from V and 2 bases from J; junction bases left unmatched: 4. Here the CDR3 reads CSVRTGGAYEQYF. The DNA for the CDR3 is TGCAGCGTCCGGACAGGGGGGGCCTACGAGCAGTACTTC.

This clonotype turned up a few times. The chain recombines TRBV5-6 with TRBJ2-1; D is perhaps TRBD1 or TRBD2 (5 bases each). Trimming cost V 3 bases and J 0 bases, with 19 bases left between them. CDR1 is SGHDT, CDR2 YYEEEE, per germline. The CDR3 is 18 residues long. CDR3 DNA sequence: TGTGCCAGCAGCTATACGACGCCGGGACCGCGCTCCTACAATGAGCAGTTCTTC. Its translation: CASSYTTPGPRSYNEQFF.

V usage is TRBV4-3 and J usage is TRBJ2-7, with D possibly TRBD2 on 5 matching bases. Germline values: CDR1 LGHNA, CDR2 YSLEER. The CDR3 contains 13 residues. Trimming stripped 0 bases from V and 6 bases from J, with 9 bases between. CDR3 nucleotides: TGCGCCAGCAGCCAAGACGGAGAGGGCGAGCAGTACTTC. This sequence encodes CASSQDGEGEQYF.

This clonotype has more than one count but fewer than ten. The V and J genes are TRBV27 and TRBJ2-7; 14 bases match TRBD2. Germline trimming cut 5 bases from V and 6 bases from J; bases unmatched to any gene: 6. The CDR3 length is 15 residues. Germline lookup yields CDR1 MNHEY and CDR2 SMNVEV (reference sequence). The CDR3 region has the DNA TGTGCCAGCAGTCGACTAGCGGGAGGGTCTGGCGAGCAGTACTTC. The encoded protein is CASSRLAGGSGEQYF.

This rearrangement joins TRBV12-3 or TRBV12-4 to TRBJ2-7; D gene unclear. V lost 4 bases, J lost 5 bases, and 12 bases lay in between. This CDR3 region has 13 residues. In DNA form, the CDR3 reads TGTGCCAGCAGTTCTACTTCGGCCCACGAGCAGTACTTC. This translates into CASSSTSAHEQYF.

The genes are TRBV29-1 and TRBJ2-7, with 11 bases identical to TRBD2. V was clipped by 4 bases and J by 2 bases; unmatched bases: 4. The CDR3 has 14 residues. Germline V gives CDR1 SQVTM, CDR2 ANQGSEA. CDR3 sequence: CSVVLAGGTYEQYF. The CDR3 DNA follows: TGCAGCGTTGTTCTAGCGGGAGGAACCTACGAGCAGTACTTC.

This clonotype was counted only a few times. The V call is TRBV10-3, the J call TRBJ2-5; tentatively, D is TRBD1 (6 bases). The V gene lost 0 bases and the J gene lost 7 bases, with 12 bases spanning the gap. The CDR3 loop spans 14 amino acids. The germline gives CDR1 ENHRY, CDR2 SYGVKD. CDR3 bases: TGTGCCATCAGTGAGTCGGGACACGCTACGACCCAGTACTTC. Its protein product is CAISESGHATTQYF.

This clonotype has more than one count but fewer than ten. The rearrangement joins TRBV11-1 to TRBJ2-1; 12 nucleotides agree with TRBD2. The CDR3 has 19 amino acids. The junction had 12 bases not matched to a gene; V was cut back by 3 bases and J by 3 bases. CDR1 and CDR2 from the germline V gene are SGHAT and FQDESV (reference sequence). CDR3 DNA: TGTGCCAGCAGCTTCCCTCGCAAAGAACTAGCGGGAGGCTACAATGAGCAGTTCTTC. It specifies CASSFPRKELAGGYNEQFF.

This clonotype was counted between two and nine times. This chain connects TRBV15 to TRBJ2-7, with D unresolved. Germline V CDR1 and CDR2: LNHNV, YYDKDF (reference sequence). Between the trimmed V and J ends, which lost 1 base and 3 bases, there was a span of 7 bases. The CDR3 spans 13 residues. The CDR3 nucleotides are TGTGCCACCAGCAGAGCAAGTAGCTACGAGCAGTACTTC. Protein sequence: CATSRASSYEQYF.

The chain has TRBV6-1 and TRBJ2-5; the match to TRBD1 covers 9 bases. This CDR3 comprises 16 residues. The V gene's germline CDR1 is MNHNS and CDR2 SASEGT. Losses at the gene ends were 0 bases for V and 2 bases for J; bases not matched to a gene: 4. CDR3 nucleotide sequence: TGTGCCAGCAGTGAAGCCTCCGGGACAGGGCAAGAGACCCAGTACTTC. Its translation: CASSEASGTGQETQYF.

The chain recombines TRBV20-1 with TRBJ2-2; no firm D call. Germline lookup yields CDR1 DFQATT and CDR2 SNEGSKA (reference sequence). V was cut by 3 bases and J by 3 bases, with 14 bases left in between. This CDR3 comprises 15 residues. The chain's CDR3 is CSASHGGTDTGELFF. In DNA form, the CDR3 reads TGCAGTGCTAGCCACGGCGGCACCGACACCGGGGAGCTGTTTTTT.

The genes are TRBV4-1 and TRBJ1-4; D possibly corresponds to TRBD1 (6 bases). The CDR3 is 14 amino acids. Germline CDR1 MGHRA, CDR2 YSYEKL. The V and J ends lost 3 bases and 8 bases respectively, with 13 bases between them. The chain's CDR3 is CASSHTTGNEKLFF. As DNA, the CDR3 is TGCGCCAGCAGCCACACCACAGGGAACGAAAAACTGTTTTTT.

The rearrangement joins TRBV12-3 or TRBV12-4 to TRBJ2-1, with D unclear. V shed 5 bases and J shed 9 bases, with 14 bases lying between them. This CDR3 contains 13 residues. In nucleotides, the CDR3 is TGTGCCAGCAGTCCTCACCTAACTGGTGAGCAGTTCTTC. This gives the protein CASSPHLTGEQFF.

The chain recombines TRBV20-1 with TRBJ2-5; TRBD2 matches at 7 bases. V lost 2 bases, J lost 3 bases, and 9 bases stayed unmatched. The CDR3 spans 15 residues. Germline CDR1 is DFQATT and CDR2 is SNEGSKA (reference sequence). The CDR3 nucleotides read TGCAGTGCTAGATCCCTGTGGGGGGGGAAAGAGACCCAGTACTTC. Translating it yields CSARSLWGGKETQYF.

This clonotype was seen only a few times. The J gene is TRBJ2-7, the V gene TRBV5-1; 10 bases line up with TRBD1. The CDR3 is 19 residues long. J gave up 7 bases and V 4 bases, and 23 bases lay outside the gene matches. Germline V gives CDR1 SGHRS, CDR2 YFSETQ. CDR3 sequence: CASSNAGDRGLHYSWEQYF. The CDR3 region has the DNA TGCGCCAGCAGCAACGCCGGAGACAGGGGGCTTCACTATTCCTGGGAGCAGTACTTC. Based on the CDR3 plus reference TRBV5-1 and TRBJ2-7, the full variable domain is KAGVTQTPRYLIKTRGQQVTLSCSPISGHRSVSWYQQTPGQGLQFLFEYFSETQRNKGNFPGRFSGRQFSNSRSEMNVSTLELGDSALYLCASSNAGDRGLHYSWEQYFGPGTRLTVT.

In its sample, this clonotype was seen many times. The chain joins TRBV5-1 to TRBJ2-1; D gene uncertain. The V end lost 0 bases, the J end lost 0 bases, and 13 bases lay between the germline ends. This CDR3 is 17 amino acids long. Germline V gene lookup returns CDR1 SGHRS and CDR2 YFSETQ. CDR3 amino acids: CASSLVPAESSYNEQFF. For the CDR3, the DNA is TGCGCCAGCAGCTTGGTTCCCGCGGAAAGCTCCTACAATGAGCAGTTCTTC.

The genes are TRBV2 and TRBJ2-7; D unclear. The CDR3 sequence is 13 residues long. Germline V gives CDR1 SNHLY, CDR2 FYNNEI. V lost 4 bases and J lost 6, with 13 bases in between. CDR3 residues: CASSVHLSGEQYF. CDR3 bases: TGTGCCAGCAGTGTTCACTTGTCGGGCGAGCAGTACTTC.

In its sample, this clonotype was seen a few times. The chain combines TRBV7-2 with TRBJ2-7; 9 bases align to TRBD1. J was trimmed by 3 bases and V by 5 bases; bases with no gene match: 8. The length of the CDR3 is 15 residues. Germline loops: CDR1 SGHTA, CDR2 FQGNSA. The CDR3 DNA is TGTGCCAGCAGCCCCCTTGGACAGGGGCTCTACGAGCAGTACTTC. Translating it yields CASSPLGQGLYEQYF. The variable domain in full, with the rest retrieved from reference TRBV7-2 and TRBJ2-7, is GAGVSQSPSNKVTEKGKDVELRCDPISGHTALYWYRQSLGQGLEFLIYFQGNSAPDKSGLPSDRFSAERTGGSVSTLTIQRTQQEDSAVYLCASSPLGQGLYEQYFGPGTRLTVT.

This clonotype has a handful of counts. The chain couples TRBV7-9 to TRBJ2-6; weak D call: TRBD1 (6 bases). Between the trimmed V and J ends, which lost 6 bases and 1 base, there was a span of 13 bases. There are 16 residues in the CDR3. Germline CDR1 reads SEHNR; CDR2 reads FQNEAQ (reference sequence). The CDR3 sequence: CASRSQGFSGANVLTF. The CDR3 nucleotides are TGTGCCAGCAGGTCTCAGGGGTTTTCTGGGGCCAACGTCCTGACTTTC.

This clonotype came up a few times. V is TRBV7-2 and J is TRBJ2-1; TRBD1 matches 7 bases. Germline V lookup: CDR1 SGHTA, CDR2 FQGNSA. J gave up 9 bases and V 1 base, and 6 bases lay outside the gene matches. CDR3 length: 14 amino acids. For the CDR3, the DNA is TGTGCCAGCAGCTTAGATGTCAGGGGGAGTGAGCAGTTCTTC. Translating gives CASSLDVRGSEQFF.

This clonotype has ten or more counts. The chain recombines TRBV11-2 with TRBJ1-1; tentative D call: TRBD1 (5 bases). V was cut by 2 bases and J by 6 bases, with 7 bases left in between. The CDR3 is 12 amino acids. Germline V lookup: CDR1 SGHAT, CDR2 FQNNGV. Here the CDR3 reads CASSLSGSEAFF. In DNA, the CDR3 is TGTGCCAGCAGCTTATCAGGGTCTGAAGCTTTCTTT. The variable domain in full, completed from reference TRBV11-2 and TRBJ1-1, reads EAGVAQSPRYKIIEKRQSVAFWCNPISGHATLYWYQQILGQGPKLLIQFQNNGVVDDSQLPKDRFSAERLKGVDSTLKIQPAKLEDSAVYLCASSLSGSEAFFGQGTRLTVV.

The chain links TRBV12-3 or TRBV12-4 to TRBJ1-1; TRBD1 is a possible D gene (5 bases). The length of the CDR3 is 15 residues. V was clipped by 1 base and J by 0 bases, with 9 bases between them. CDR3 bases: TGTGCCAGCAGTTTAGAGCAGGGAATGAACACTGAAGCTTTCTTT. Its translation is CASSLEQGMNTEAFF.

This clonotype has only a few counts. The V gene is TRBV2, the J gene TRBJ1-5; 8 nucleotides align to TRBD1. V shed 6 bases, J shed 3 bases, and the junction held 7 bases outside the gene matches. Germline V gene sequence: CDR1 SNHLY, CDR2 FYNNEI. The CDR3 is made up of 15 amino acids. The CDR3 loop is CASRGDRGLNQPQHF. CDR3 DNA sequence: TGTGCCAGCAGGGGAGACAGGGGTCTCAATCAGCCCCAGCATTTT.

V usage is TRBV6-2 or TRBV6-3 and J usage is TRBJ2-3, with a possible D match to TRBD1 (6 bases). Per the germline V gene, CDR1 is MNHEY and CDR2 is SVGEGT. The CDR3 is made up of 11 amino acids. V was pared by 8 bases and J by 6 bases, with 9 bases between. CDR3 sequence (DNA): TGTGCCAGCCGAAGGGGGGATACGCAGTATTTT. Translated: CASRRGDTQYF.